Sequencing of this T cell receptor (beta chain) was carried out in a study of CD8 T cells in Susac syndrome. Sequencing of TCR beta drew on CD8+ and CD4+ T cells from blood. Included as multiple sclerosis controls were treatment-naive patients who had stable or active relapsing-remitting disease. Negative isolation yielded CD8+ and CD4+ T cells; FACS enriched TEMRA cells. Random hexamers were used to reverse transcribe an amount of about 0.45 to 1 ug RNA. Amplification of TCR beta CDR3 by immunoSEQ multiplex PCR spanned 54 Vbeta and 13 Jbeta. TCRdb reprocessed the immunoSEQ multiplex PCR reads with MiXCR, giving one entry per CDR3 protein. The repertoire holds hundreds of thousands of distinct CDR3 sequences, with about 95% as singletons. This clonotype was picked up a small number of times. The CDR3 runs 13 residues. V lost 6 bases and J lost 4, with 13 bases in between. CDR1 is MNHNS, CDR2 SASEGT, per germline.

The V and J genes are TRBV6-1 and TRBJ2-7; D unclear. The sample comprised CD4+ T cells from PBMCs. The sequence derives from a human donor with multiple sclerosis. The CDR3 DNA follows: TGTGCCAGCAGGGCCCGAGGCCGTTACGAGCAGTACTTC. This codes for CASRARGRYEQYF.